Below, one T cell receptor (beta chain) is given with its context. Its target is unknown. Only in-frame clones appear in the TCRdb table, and some are missing; sequencing was by immunoSEQ multiplex PCR. The sample lists 130,000 or so clones; more than 70% were seen once. This specimen belongs to a study of T cells in localized non-small cell lung cancer. Study results and limitations: Out of the top 100 tumor clones, a median roughly 58 were seen in adjacent lung.

Germline CDR1 SNHLY, CDR2 FYNNEI. V shed 6 bases and J shed 5 bases, with 18 bases lying between them. The CDR3 loop spans 15 amino acids. Material: peripheral blood, obtained before any cancer treatment. This chain connects TRBV2 to TRBJ2-3; D is possibly TRBD2 (6 bases). The source is a female donor over 55 with stage I lung adenocarcinoma. The DNA of the CDR3 is TGTGCCAGCAGAACCCGGAACCCCGGGAGAGATACGCAGTATTTT. It yields the protein CASRTRNPGRDTQYF.